Listed below are T cell receptor beta chains from one sample, sequenced in a study of blood T cell repertoires in COVID-19. Profiled with immunoSEQ multiplex PCR; TCRdb holds only in-frame clones, not every one. The table has about 340,000 clones, less than 90% seen once; the top ten hold under 8.5%. The material sequenced was peripheral blood. The receptors originated from an older woman with COVID-19, enrolled during active disease. Both conserved end residues are part of each CDR3. The D gene is left open where the match is weak. Rows give clone size only sometimes, using once, few, many, or a class for an expanded clone.

clone_size	d_call	cdr3_length	v_call	j_call	cdr3_aa	cdr3_nt
.	TRBD2	18	TRBV6-1	TRBJ2-5	CASSEEWQASGDQETQYF	TGTGCCAGCAGTGAAGAATGGCAGGCTAGCGGGGACCAAGAGACCCAGTACTTC
.	TRBD2	19	TRBV14	TRBJ2-3	CASSQPMPGVAGGPDTQYF	TGTGCCAGCAGCCAACCTATGCCTGGCGTAGCGGGGGGGCCAGATACGCAGTATTTT
.	TRBD1	14	TRBV5-1	TRBJ1-1	CASSPGTENTEAFF	TGCGCCAGCAGCCCAGGGACAGAGAACACTGAAGCTTTCTTT
.	.	13	TRBV6-5	TRBJ1-5	CASRPTRGQPQHF	TGTGCCAGCAGACCTACGAGGGGGCAGCCCCAGCATTTT
.	.	14	TRBV11-3	TRBJ1-1	CASSLTGSRTAAFF	TGTGCCAGCAGCTTAACAGGGAGTAGGACAGCAGCTTTCTTT
.	TRBD1	13	TRBV11-3	TRBJ1-1	CASSAGQGTEAFF	TGTGCCAGCAGCGCGGGACAGGGGACTGAAGCTTTCTTT
.	.	16	TRBV6-6	TRBJ2-1	CASSYSTTGTYNEQFF	TGTGCCAGCAGTTACTCGACGACAGGAACCTACAATGAGCAGTTCTTC
.	TRBD1	16	TRBV19	TRBJ1-1	CASGPRDSIMNTEAFF	TGTGCCAGTGGCCCCCGGGACAGTATTATGAACACTGAAGCTTTCTTT
.	TRBD1	18	TRBV24-1	TRBJ2-2	CATSAGQGKAFSTGELFF	TGTGCCACCAGTGCTGGACAGGGAAAGGCTTTCAGCACCGGGGAGCTGTTTTTT
.	.	13	TRBV12-5	TRBJ1-2	CASGLALQGGYTF	TGTGCTAGTGGTTTGGCTCTACAGGGCGGCTACACCTTC
.	.	15	TRBV5-1	TRBJ1-2	CASSRDSSANYGYTF	TGCGCCAGCAGCAGAGACAGTTCAGCTAACTATGGCTACACCTTC
.	.	15	TRBV10-1	TRBJ2-7	CASRGFRGQTYEQYF	TGCGCCAGCAGGGGGTTCAGGGGCCAAACCTACGAGCAGTACTTC
.	TRBD1	15	TRBV7-2	TRBJ2-1	CASSAGQGSYNEQFF	TGTGCCAGCAGCGCCGGACAGGGATCCTACAATGAGCAGTTCTTC
.	.	15	TRBV3-1/TRBV3-2	TRBJ2-7	CASSPSVGQGYEQYF	TGTGCCAGCAGCCCAAGTGTCGGTCAGGGTTACGAGCAGTACTTC
.	TRBD1	15	TRBV29-1	TRBJ1-3	CSVEVPTGVANTIYF	TGCAGCGTTGAGGTCCCCACAGGGGTAGCAAACACCATATATTTT
.	.	13	TRBV7-2	TRBJ2-1	CASSRPPYNEQFF	TGTGCCAGCAGCCGTCCTCCCTACAATGAGCAGTTCTTC
once	TRBD1	14	TRBV7-9	TRBJ1-6	CASKTGAVNSPLHF	TGTGCCAGCAAGACAGGGGCGGTTAATTCACCCCTCCACTTT
once	.	15	TRBV6-2/TRBV6-3	TRBJ2-1	CASSSPGTIYNEQFF	TGTGCCAGCAGTTCTCCCGGGACAATCTACAATGAGCAGTTCTTC
.	.	15	TRBV19	TRBJ1-1	CASSIRQTLNTEAFF	TGTGCCAGTAGTATAAGACAGACTTTGAACACTGAAGCTTTCTTT
.	TRBD1	15	TRBV5-1	TRBJ1-2	CASSKDRTGDYGYTF	TGCGCCAGCAGTAAGGACCGGACAGGCGACTATGGCTACACCTTC
.	TRBD2	15	TRBV7-9	TRBJ2-1	CASSFLEREYNEQFF	TGTGCCAGCAGCTTTCTGGAGCGGGAATACAATGAGCAGTTCTTC
.	TRBD1	15	TRBV29-1	TRBJ2-2	CSTDRGTGMTGELFF	TGCAGCACGGACAGGGGTACCGGGATGACCGGGGAGCTGTTTTTT
.	TRBD2	14	TRBV30	TRBJ2-7	CAWSRAAGAYEQYF	TGTGCCTGGAGTCGGGCAGCGGGGGCGTACGAGCAGTACTTC
.	TRBD1	14	TRBV5-1	TRBJ2-2	CASSLDRGGAELFF	TGCGCCAGCAGCCTGGACAGGGGCGGCGCGGAGCTGTTTTTT
.	.	14	TRBV7-9	TRBJ1-3	CASSLEQIGNTIYF	TGTGCCAGCAGCTTAGAACAAATTGGAAACACCATATATTTT
.	.	14	TRBV7-9	TRBJ1-2	CASSSNRVDYGYTF	TGTGCCAGCAGCTCGAACAGGGTCGACTATGGCTACACCTTC
once	.	13	TRBV7-3	TRBJ2-1	CASSLKIYNEQFF	TGTGCCAGCAGCTTAAAAATATACAATGAGCAGTTCTTC
.	.	14	TRBV4-2	TRBJ2-7	CASSNTGSSDEQYF	TGTGCCAGCAGCAATACAGGGAGCAGTGACGAGCAGTACTTC
.	TRBD1	16	TRBV5-5	TRBJ1-4	CASSLGGQGENEKLFF	TGTGCCAGCAGCTTGGGTGGACAGGGGGAAAATGAAAAACTGTTTTTT
.	TRBD2	14	TRBV7-2	TRBJ2-7	CASSLWTSPYEQYF	TGTGCCAGCAGCCTGTGGACTAGCCCCTACGAGCAGTACTTC
.	.	16	TRBV12-5	TRBJ2-3	CASGVPWAGNTDTQYF	TGTGCTAGTGGGGTGCCCTGGGCGGGAAACACAGATACGCAGTATTTT
.	.	14	TRBV10-3	TRBJ2-7	CAIRKQNPGDEQYF	TGTGCCATCAGAAAACAGAACCCGGGGGACGAGCAGTACTTC
.	TRBD2	16	TRBV5-1	TRBJ2-5	CASSFTSGGFVETQYF	TGCGCCAGCAGCTTTACTAGCGGGGGTTTTGTGGAGACCCAGTACTTC
.	.	13	TRBV30	TRBJ1-6	CAHRTYVDSPLHF	TGTGCCCATAGGACTTATGTGGATTCACCCCTCCACTTT
.	TRBD1	14	TRBV13	TRBJ1-6	CASSTGQGMGPLHF	TGTGCCAGCAGCACCGGACAGGGGATGGGGCCCCTCCACTTT
.	.	13	TRBV6-5	TRBJ2-7	CASSYQTSYEQYF	TGTGCCAGCAGTTACCAAACTAGCTACGAGCAGTACTTC
.	.	15	TRBV27	TRBJ1-6	CASSHDETGISPLHF	TGTGCCAGCAGCCACGACGAAACGGGGATATCACCCCTCCACTTT
.	TRBD1	18	TRBV7-2	TRBJ2-7	CASSLYPLGTDFTYEQYF	TGTGCCAGCAGCTTATACCCCCTCGGGACAGACTTCACCTACGAGCAGTACTTC
.	.	15	TRBV27	TRBJ1-1	CASKIGRLWNTEAFF	TGTGCCAGCAAAATTGGGAGATTATGGAACACTGAAGCTTTCTTT
.	TRBD1	14	TRBV4-1	TRBJ2-7	CASSPGQGTYEQYF	TGCGCCAGCAGCCCGGGACAGGGAACCTACGAGCAGTACTTC
.	TRBD1	14	TRBV5-4	TRBJ1-3	CASSGTGDANTIYF	TGTGCCAGCAGCGGGACAGGGGATGCAAACACCATATATTTT
.	.	14	TRBV7-2	TRBJ1-2	CASSRDGGGYGYTF	TGTGCCAGCAGCCGTGATGGGGGGGGCTATGGCTACACCTTC
few	TRBD1	14	TRBV6-5	TRBJ2-1	CASNTGGSYNEQFF	TGTGCCAGCAACACAGGGGGCTCCTACAATGAGCAGTTCTTC